This T cell receptor (beta chain) was sequenced in a study of T cell repertoires in ileal Crohn's disease. Study background: Operated complications were stricturing disease (about 60%) and penetrating disease (approximately 39%). Findings and caveats of the study: Endoscopic recurrence occurred in every patient whose clonality exceeded 26.8%.

This table comes from immunoSEQ multiplex PCR, and its TCRdb copy is limited to in-frame clones, with some not included. The sample lists several thousand clones; roughly 91% were seen once. Eligibility required adulthood, ileal or ileocolonic Crohn's disease and indicated ileocolonic resection. Trimming shortened V by 11 bases and J by 5 bases, and 16 bases separated the two germline ends. CDR3 size: 13 residues. Germline assignment: CDR1 SGHVS and CDR2 FQNEAQ. As to this clone: Its antigen is not known.

The sequencing sample was made of ileal tissue. The sequence was obtained from an adult with Crohn's disease. This chain uses TRBV7-8 with TRBJ2-1, with a weak D call TRBD1 (6 bases). CDR3 sequence reads: CAGGGQTNNEQFF. CDR3 nucleotide sequence: TGTGCCGGTGGGGGCCAAACGAACAATGAGCAGTTCTTC. The whole variable domain, remainder taken from reference TRBV7-8 and TRBJ2-1, is GAGVSQSPRYKVAKRGQDVALRCDPISGHVSLFWYQQALGQGPEFLTYFQNEAQLDKSGLPSDRFFAERPEGSVSTLKIQRTQQEDSAVYLCAGGGQTNNEQFFGPGTRLTVL.